This T cell receptor (beta chain) was sequenced during a study of blood T cell repertoires in COVID-19. CDR1 is MNHEY and CDR2 is SVGEGT in the germline V gene. With V trimmed by 4 bases and J by 5 bases, 12 bases remained unmatched. CDR3 length equals 16 residues. Assay: immunoSEQ multiplex PCR; the TCRdb copy retains only in-frame clones and omits some. Of approximately 330,000 clones in the sample, over 80% were seen once. This receptor was identified in a man aged 25 to 45 with COVID-19, enrolled during active disease. The sequenced material came from peripheral blood. V and J are TRBV6-2 or TRBV6-3 and TRBJ2-5; TRBD1 matches at 8 bases. In nucleotides, the CDR3 is TGTGCCAGCAGTTCCCGAGGTCAGGGGGCAGTGGAGACCCAGTACTTC. It yields the protein CASSSRGQGAVETQYF.